Listed below are T cell receptor beta chains from one sample, sequenced in a study of cytomegalovirus exposure and HLA in healthy donors. Sequencing was performed with immunoSEQ multiplex PCR; in TCRdb, only in-frame clones are kept and a portion is missing. This repertoire shows approximately 120,000 clones, 69% found once; its top ten account for 5.4%. The sample taken for sequencing was PBMCs. The source of these receptors is a woman aged 70-85 years in good health and CMV-seropositive. CDR3s include the opening cysteine and the closing phenylalanine or tryptophan. D genes are given only for firm matches. Part of the rows lack a size; the others show once, few, many or a class for expanded clones.

j_call d_call v_call clone_size cdr3_nt cdr3_aa
TRBJ1-5 . TRBV10-3 few TGTGCCATCAGTGAGTCGCAGTATCAGCCCCAGCATTTT CAISESQYQPQHF
TRBJ2-2 . TRBV25-1 few TGTGCCAGCAGTGGAGGGTGGGACACCGGGGAGCTGTTTTTT CASSGGWDTGELFF
TRBJ1-2 . TRBV15 . TGTGCCACCAGCAGAGAGAAGGGGTCTGGGGGCTACACCTTC CATSREKGSGGYTF
TRBJ1-1 . TRBV7-2 few TGTGCCAGCAGCTCCGGACAGCCGGGGGGCACTGAAGCTTTCTTT CASSSGQPGGTEAFF
TRBJ1-2 . TRBV5-6 . TGTGCCAGCAGCTTAGGCGGGACCTATGGCTACACCTTC CASSLGGTYGYTF
TRBJ2-7 . TRBV5-6 . TGTGCCAGCAGCGTGGGGCCGAGTGGAGCCTACGAGCAGTACTTC CASSVGPSGAYEQYF
TRBJ2-2 TRBD2 TRBV9 . TGTGCCAGCAGCTCCCGGACTAGCGGGTCCACCGGGGAGCTGTTTTTT CASSSRTSGSTGELFF
TRBJ2-4 TRBD1 TRBV11-2 . TGTGCCAGCAGCTTAGGACAGGGCCCGAAAAACATTCAGTACTTC CASSLGQGPKNIQYF
TRBJ1-5 . TRBV6-6 once TGTGCCAGCAGTTACTCGACGGGGAATCAGCCCCAGCATTTT CASSYSTGNQPQHF
TRBJ2-7 . TRBV18 few TGTGCCAGCTCACCAGAGGGATTCTCCTACGAGCAGTACTTC CASSPEGFSYEQYF
TRBJ2-1 TRBD2 TRBV18 . TGTGCCAGCTCACTAGGGACTAGCGGGACCTACAATGAGCAGTTCTTC CASSLGTSGTYNEQFF